These 5 T cell receptor beta chains were sequenced from one sample in a study of molecular identifiers for immune sequencing clone quantification. TCRdb analysed the PCR reads with MiXCR anew, one entry per CDR3 protein. The sample lists around 320,000 distinct CDR3 sequences; roughly 24% were seen once. The sample consisted of naive CD8+ T cells from blood, with Jurkat cell RNA spiked in. Stated subset: FACS-sorted CD8+CD4-CCR7+CD45RA+ naive T cells. These receptors were taken from a human donor in good health. Some libraries in this study had Jurkat cell RNA spiked in.

This chain uses TRBV11-2 with TRBJ2-5; D is undetermined. The CDR3 extends over 12 amino acids. Germline CDR1 and CDR2: SGHAT and FQNNGV. V dropped 5 bases and J dropped 5 bases, with 9 bases sitting between them. The CDR3 DNA reads as TGTGCCAGCAGCCCCCCCGCGGAGACCCAGTACTTC. This encodes CASSPPAETQYF.

Comments on this clonotype: The germline gene is not matched at one end of the junction; a read error may be the cause. The chain employs TRBV12-3 or TRBV12-4 and TRBJ1-1, with D uncertain. The CDR3 sequence is 12 residues long. The CDR3 nucleotides are TGTGCCAGCAGTTTGTGGGGAACTGAAGTTTTCTTT. The encoded protein is CASSLWGTEVFF.

This clonotype came up many times. The rearrangement uses TRBV29-1 and TRBJ2-2; perhaps TRBD2 as D (5 bases). The V end was cut by 0 bases, the J end by 1 base, with 12 bases between. Germline V gene lookup returns CDR1 SQVTM and CDR2 ANQGSEA. There are 16 residues in the CDR3. CDR3 sequence reads: CSVEDHQRMNTGELFF. The DNA of the CDR3 is TGCAGCGTTGAAGATCATCAGCGGATGAACACCGGGGAGCTGTTTTTT.

The sample holds one count of this clonotype. A clone one base away is much larger, so this may be a read error. The chain carries TRBV9 and TRBJ2-6; D gene uncertain. CDR3 length: 17 residues. The ends were cut back, 0 bases at V and 1 base at J, with 11 bases in the middle. In germline, CDR1 is SGDLS, CDR2 YYNGEE. In DNA, the CDR3 is TGTGCCAGCAGCGTAGACGGGCATGGTTCTGGGGCCAACGTCCTGACTTTC. Protein sequence: CASSVDGHGSGANVLTF.

This clonotype was recorded many times. The chain has TRBV12-3 or TRBV12-4 and TRBJ1-2; a possible D gene is TRBD1 (6 bases). V was pared by 5 bases and J by 3 bases, with 16 bases between. This CDR3 has 15 residues. The CDR3 DNA follows: TGTGCCAGCAGTCCCCTGGCAGGGGCAGACTATGGCTACACCTTC. Translating gives CASSPLAGADYGYTF.